Included here is one T cell receptor beta chain sequence, with context. The CDR3 runs to 18 residues. CDR1 is LGHNA and CDR2 is YNFKEQ in the germline V gene. V shed 3 bases, J shed 9 bases, and the junction held 18 bases outside the gene matches. This sample was taken from a study of T cell changes during pregnancy in multiple sclerosis. Assay used: immunoSEQ multiplex PCR; TCRdb lists only in-frame clones, some missing. The table records approximately 96,000 clones, 92% of them present only once. V usage is TRBV4-2 and J usage is TRBJ2-1; 9 bases line up with TRBD2. The sequence was obtained from a female donor in good health, enrolled as a control in a pregnancy study. Material: peripheral blood, obtained after pregnancy. CDR3 region: CASSQVTVVGGGAAEQFF. The CDR3 coding sequence is TGTGCCAGCAGCCAGGTGACCGTAGTTGGCGGGGGGGCCGCTGAGCAGTTCTTC.